The rows below give T cell receptor beta chains drawn from one sample of a study of radiotherapy plus CTLA-4 blockade in lung cancer. Here immunoSEQ multiplex PCR was the method, and the copy in TCRdb shows in-frame clones only, minus some. This sample has more than 60,000 clones, with around 69% found just once. The source material was peripheral blood, sampled from a patient treated with radiotherapy plus ipilimumab. These receptors all come from a human donor with non-small cell lung cancer who had a complete response to radiotherapy plus ipilimumab. Each CDR3 is given with its conserved first and last residue. Fields, in order: D gene, V gene, clone size, J gene, CDR3 protein, CDR3 DNA. D genes are given only for firm matches. The size field is filled for only some rows; it gives once, few, many or a size class.

TRBD1	TRBV5-1	few	TRBJ1-4	CASSFGQGERANEKLFF	TGCGCCAGCAGCTTTGGACAGGGCGAGAGGGCTAATGAAAAACTGTTTTTT
TRBD1	TRBV5-1	NA	TRBJ2-5	CASSLGDRGRQETQYF	TGCGCCAGCAGCTTGGGTGACAGGGGGCGGCAAGAGACCCAGTACTTC
NA	TRBV19	NA	TRBJ1-5	CASSIQDNQPQHF	TGTGCCAGTAGTATCCAGGACAATCAGCCCCAGCATTTT
TRBD2	TRBV14	NA	TRBJ2-5	CASSQATGLASKQYF	TGTGCCAGCAGCCAAGCAACCGGACTAGCGAGCAAGCAGTACTTC
TRBD1	TRBV6-1	NA	TRBJ1-1	CASSALTGVNTEAFF	TGTGCCAGCAGTGCTCTGACAGGGGTGAACACTGAAGCTTTCTTT
NA	TRBV2	NA	TRBJ1-3	CASIGGGNTIYF	TGTGCCAGCATAGGGGGAGGAAACACCATATATTTT
TRBD2	TRBV9	NA	TRBJ2-1	CASSAPSGWGQTSGRVEQFF	TGTGCCAGCAGCGCGCCCAGCGGGTGGGGTCAGACTAGCGGGAGGGTTGAGCAGTTCTTC
TRBD1	TRBV7-9	once	TRBJ1-1	CASTGGTGVANTEAFF	TGTGCCAGCACGGGGGGGACAGGGGTCGCGAACACTGAAGCTTTCTTT
NA	TRBV7-9	NA	TRBJ1-1	CASSLAVQENTEAFF	TGTGCCAGCAGCTTAGCGGTACAGGAGAACACTGAAGCTTTCTTT
TRBD1	TRBV18	NA	TRBJ2-2	CASSPGTGNTGELFF	TGTGCCAGCTCACCCGGGACAGGGAACACCGGGGAGCTGTTTTTT
NA	TRBV9	NA	TRBJ2-7	CASSPGTSTLGAEQYF	TGTGCCAGCAGCCCAGGGACATCCACACTCGGGGCCGAGCAGTACTTC
NA	TRBV5-1	NA	TRBJ1-2	CASSLDTNYGYTF	TGCGCCAGCAGCTTGGACACTAACTATGGCTACACCTTC
NA	TRBV27	NA	TRBJ2-1	CASRRRGGVRRDEQFF	TGTGCCAGCAGGCGCCGCGGAGGAGTCCGGAGGGATGAGCAGTTCTTC
NA	TRBV30	NA	TRBJ2-2	CAWSGNSNTGELFF	TGTGCCTGGAGTGGCAATAGCAACACCGGGGAGCTGTTTTTT
NA	TRBV7-9	NA	TRBJ2-1	CASSLEDGSSYNEQFF	TGTGCCAGCAGCTTAGAAGACGGGAGTTCCTACAATGAGCAGTTCTTC
TRBD2	TRBV9	NA	TRBJ2-7	CASSEASGTIPTYEQYF	TGTGCCAGCAGCGAGGCTAGCGGTACGATCCCTACCTACGAGCAGTACTTC
TRBD2	TRBV5-4	NA	TRBJ2-2	CASSSPIKGLAGVTGELFF	TGTGCCAGCAGCTCCCCGATCAAGGGACTAGCGGGAGTTACCGGGGAGCTGTTTTTT
TRBD1	TRBV9	NA	TRBJ1-1	CASSGRDRGYTEAFF	TGTGCCAGCAGCGGCCGGGACAGGGGATACACTGAAGCTTTCTTT
TRBD1	TRBV27	NA	TRBJ1-1	CASRATGEGGNTEAFF	TGTGCCAGCAGGGCCACAGGGGAAGGGGGTAACACTGAAGCTTTCTTT
NA	TRBV6-5	NA	TRBJ2-7	CASSLLQGVEQYF	TGTGCCAGCAGTTTATTACAGGGAGTCGAGCAGTACTTC
TRBD1	TRBV10-1	NA	TRBJ2-3	CASSESGTGSTDTQYF	TGCGCCAGCAGTGAGTCCGGGACAGGGTCGACAGATACGCAGTATTTT
NA	TRBV6-5	NA	TRBJ2-6	CASSPGLSGANVLTF	TGTGCCAGCAGTCCTGGGCTCTCTGGGGCCAACGTCCTGACTTTC
TRBD2	TRBV9	few	TRBJ2-3	CASSVGSGGAGRTDTQYF	TGTGCCAGCAGCGTAGGCAGCGGGGGTGCAGGGAGGACAGATACGCAGTATTTT
NA	TRBV30	NA	TRBJ1-3	CAWDSGNTIYF	TGTGCCTGGGATAGTGGAAACACCATATATTTT
NA	TRBV19	NA	TRBJ2-7	CASSRQGPANEQYF	TGTGCCAGTAGTCGTCAGGGTCCGGCCAACGAGCAGTACTTC
NA	TRBV18	NA	TRBJ2-7	CASSPTGNNEQYF	TGTGCCAGCTCACCAACAGGAAACAACGAGCAGTACTTC
TRBD2	TRBV5-1	NA	TRBJ2-7	CASSPLGLAGAVEQYF	TGCGCCAGCAGCCCACTAGGACTAGCGGGAGCTGTAGAGCAGTACTTC
TRBD1	TRBV5-1	NA	TRBJ2-2	CASSLADRVATGELFF	TGCGCCAGCAGCTTGGCCGACAGGGTGGCTACCGGGGAGCTGTTTTTT
TRBD1	TRBV28	NA	TRBJ1-3	CASSLSGGSGNTIYF	TGTGCCAGCAGTTTGTCAGGGGGCTCTGGAAACACCATATATTTT